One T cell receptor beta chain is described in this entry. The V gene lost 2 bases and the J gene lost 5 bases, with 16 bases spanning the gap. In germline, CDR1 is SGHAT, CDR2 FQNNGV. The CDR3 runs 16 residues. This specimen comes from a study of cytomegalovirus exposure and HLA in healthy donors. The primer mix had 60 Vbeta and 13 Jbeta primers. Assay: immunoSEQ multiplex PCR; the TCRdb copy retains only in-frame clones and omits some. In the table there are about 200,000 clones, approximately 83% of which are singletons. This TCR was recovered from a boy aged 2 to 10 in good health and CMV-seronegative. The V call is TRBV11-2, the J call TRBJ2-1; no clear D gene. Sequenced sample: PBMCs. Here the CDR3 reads CASSLLSSRLNNEQFF. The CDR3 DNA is TGTGCCAGCAGCTTACTGTCGAGCAGGCTTAACAATGAGCAGTTCTTC.